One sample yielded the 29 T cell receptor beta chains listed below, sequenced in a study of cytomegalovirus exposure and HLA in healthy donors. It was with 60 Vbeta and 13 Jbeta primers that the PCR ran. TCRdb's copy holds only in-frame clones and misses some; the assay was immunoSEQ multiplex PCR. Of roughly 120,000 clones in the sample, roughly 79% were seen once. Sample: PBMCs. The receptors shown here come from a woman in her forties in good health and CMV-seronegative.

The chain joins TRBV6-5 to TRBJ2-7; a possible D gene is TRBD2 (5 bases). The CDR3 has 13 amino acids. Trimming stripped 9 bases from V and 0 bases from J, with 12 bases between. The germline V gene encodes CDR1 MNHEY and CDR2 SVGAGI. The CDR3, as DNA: TGTGCCAGTAGCGCATCCTTCTCCTACGAGCAGTACTTC. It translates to CASSASFSYEQYF.

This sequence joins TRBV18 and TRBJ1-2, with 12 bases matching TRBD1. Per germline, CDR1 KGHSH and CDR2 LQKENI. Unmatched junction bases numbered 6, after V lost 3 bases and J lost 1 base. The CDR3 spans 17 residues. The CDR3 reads CASSPGQGAGLNYGYTF. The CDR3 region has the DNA TGTGCCAGCTCACCGGGACAGGGGGCAGGACTTAACTATGGCTACACCTTC.

The CDR3 bases are TGTGCCAGCAGTTACGGGACAGGGGGCCGAGGTGAAAAACTGTTTTTT. Its translation: CASSYGTGGRGEKLFF. The chain couples TRBV6-6 to TRBJ1-4, with TRBD1 matching 12 bases. The CDR3 totals 16 residues. J lost 7 bases, V lost 2 bases, and 5 bases had no gene match. From germline, CDR1 is MNHNY and CDR2 SVGAGI (reference sequence).

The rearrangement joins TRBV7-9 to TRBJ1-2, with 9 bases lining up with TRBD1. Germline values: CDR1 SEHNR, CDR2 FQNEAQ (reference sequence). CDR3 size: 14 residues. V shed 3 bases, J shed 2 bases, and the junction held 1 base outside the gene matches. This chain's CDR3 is CASSFDRGNYGYTF. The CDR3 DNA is TGTGCCAGCAGCTTCGACAGGGGGAACTATGGCTACACCTTC.

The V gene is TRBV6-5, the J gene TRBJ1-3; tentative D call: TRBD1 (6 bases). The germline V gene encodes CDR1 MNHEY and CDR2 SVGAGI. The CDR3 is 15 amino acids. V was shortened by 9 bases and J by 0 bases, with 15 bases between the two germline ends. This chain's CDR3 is CASSAGTTSGNTIYF. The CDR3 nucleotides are TGTGCCAGTTCCGCAGGGACAACCTCTGGAAACACCATATATTTT.

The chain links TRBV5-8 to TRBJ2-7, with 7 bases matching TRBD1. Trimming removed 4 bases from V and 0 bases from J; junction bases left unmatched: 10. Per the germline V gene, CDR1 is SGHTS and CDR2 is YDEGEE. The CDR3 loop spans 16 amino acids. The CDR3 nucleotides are TGTGCCAGCAGCGTGGGACAGATTATCAGCTCCTACGAGCAGTACTTC. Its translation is CASSVGQIISSYEQYF. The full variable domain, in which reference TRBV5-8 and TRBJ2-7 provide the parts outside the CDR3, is EAGVTQSPTHLIKTRGQQATLRCSPISGHTSVYWYQQALGLGLQFLLWYDEGEERNRGNFPPRFSGRQFPNYSSELNVNALELEDSALYLCASSVGQIISSYEQYFGPGTRLTVT.

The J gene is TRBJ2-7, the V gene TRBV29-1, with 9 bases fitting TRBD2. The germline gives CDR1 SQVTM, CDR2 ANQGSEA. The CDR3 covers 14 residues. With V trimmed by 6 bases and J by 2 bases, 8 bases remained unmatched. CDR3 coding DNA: TGCAGCGTCCGAGCGGGAGGACCTACCTACGAGCAGTACTTC. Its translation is CSVRAGGPTYEQYF.

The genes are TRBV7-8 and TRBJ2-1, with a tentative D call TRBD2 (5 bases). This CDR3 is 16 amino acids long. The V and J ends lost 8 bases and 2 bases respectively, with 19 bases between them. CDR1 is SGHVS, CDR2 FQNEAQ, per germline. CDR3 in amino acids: CASEPRGLPPYNEQFF. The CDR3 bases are TGTGCCAGCGAGCCAAGAGGGCTACCCCCCTACAATGAGCAGTTCTTC.

The CDR3 here is CASSLDSPLSGANVLTF. The CDR3 coding sequence is TGTGCCAGCAGCCTGGACAGTCCCCTCTCTGGGGCCAACGTCCTGACTTTC. This rearrangement joins TRBV5-4 to TRBJ2-6, with D maybe TRBD1 (6 bases). Trimming removed 4 bases at V and 0 bases at J, with 14 bases between. Per germline, CDR1 SGHNT and CDR2 YYREEE (reference sequence). The CDR3 extends over 17 amino acids.

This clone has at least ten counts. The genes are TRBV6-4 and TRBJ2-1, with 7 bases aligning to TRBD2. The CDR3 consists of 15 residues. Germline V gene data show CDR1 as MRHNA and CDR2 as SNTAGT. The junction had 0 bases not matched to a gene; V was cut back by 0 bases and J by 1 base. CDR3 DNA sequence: TGTGCCAGCAGTGACTCTAGCGGGTCCTACAATGAGCAGTTCTTC. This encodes CASSDSSGSYNEQFF.

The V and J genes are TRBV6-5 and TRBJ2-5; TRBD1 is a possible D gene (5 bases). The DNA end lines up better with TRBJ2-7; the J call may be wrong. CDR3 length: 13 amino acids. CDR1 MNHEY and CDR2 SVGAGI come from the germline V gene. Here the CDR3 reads CASTGHGSYEQYF. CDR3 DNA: TGTGCCAGCACCGGACACGGATCCTACGAGCAGTACTTC.

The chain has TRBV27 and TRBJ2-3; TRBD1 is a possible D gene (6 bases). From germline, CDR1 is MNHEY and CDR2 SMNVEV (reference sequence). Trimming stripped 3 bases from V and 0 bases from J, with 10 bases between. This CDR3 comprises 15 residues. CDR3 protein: CASSFDRQSTDTQYF. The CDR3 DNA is TGTGCCAGCAGTTTCGACAGGCAGAGCACAGATACGCAGTATTTT.

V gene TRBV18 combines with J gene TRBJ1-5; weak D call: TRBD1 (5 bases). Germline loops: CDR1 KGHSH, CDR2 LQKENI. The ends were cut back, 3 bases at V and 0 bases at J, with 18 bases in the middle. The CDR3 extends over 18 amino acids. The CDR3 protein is CASSPVDGGVYSNQPQHF. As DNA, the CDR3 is TGTGCCAGCTCACCTGTAGACGGGGGAGTATATAGCAATCAGCCCCAGCATTTT.

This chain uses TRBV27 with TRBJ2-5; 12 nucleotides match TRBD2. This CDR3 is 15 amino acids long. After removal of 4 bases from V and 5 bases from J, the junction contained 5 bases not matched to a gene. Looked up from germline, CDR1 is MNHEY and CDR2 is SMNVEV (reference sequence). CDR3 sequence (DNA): TGTGCCAGCAGTTCTCTGACTAGCGGGAGTGAGACCCAGTACTTC. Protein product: CASSSLTSGSETQYF.

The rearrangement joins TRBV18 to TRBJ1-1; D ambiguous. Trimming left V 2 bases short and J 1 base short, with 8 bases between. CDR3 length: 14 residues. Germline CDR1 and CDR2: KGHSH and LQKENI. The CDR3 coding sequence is TGTGCCAGCTCACCAGGACTTTCGAACACTGAAGCTTTCTTT. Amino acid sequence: CASSPGLSNTEAFF.

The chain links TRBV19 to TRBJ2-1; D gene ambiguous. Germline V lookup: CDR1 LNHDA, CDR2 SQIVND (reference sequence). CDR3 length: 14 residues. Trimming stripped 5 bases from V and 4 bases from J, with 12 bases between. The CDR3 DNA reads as TGTGCCAGTAGTCCCCGAGGCATGTACAATGAGCAGTTCTTC. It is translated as CASSPRGMYNEQFF.

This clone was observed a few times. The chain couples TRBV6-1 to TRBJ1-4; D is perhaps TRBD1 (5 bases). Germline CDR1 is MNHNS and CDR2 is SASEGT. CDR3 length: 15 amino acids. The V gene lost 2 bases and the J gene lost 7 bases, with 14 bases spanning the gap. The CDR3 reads CASSESPGPVEKLFF. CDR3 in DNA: TGTGCCAGCAGTGAAAGTCCAGGGCCAGTTGAAAAACTGTTTTTT.

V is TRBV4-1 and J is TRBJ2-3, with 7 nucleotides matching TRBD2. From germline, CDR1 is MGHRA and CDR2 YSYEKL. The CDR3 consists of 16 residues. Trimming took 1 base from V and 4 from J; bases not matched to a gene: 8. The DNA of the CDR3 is TGCGCCAGCAGCCAAGGTTGGGGGGGATCCGCAGATACGCAGTATTTT. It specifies CASSQGWGGSADTQYF.

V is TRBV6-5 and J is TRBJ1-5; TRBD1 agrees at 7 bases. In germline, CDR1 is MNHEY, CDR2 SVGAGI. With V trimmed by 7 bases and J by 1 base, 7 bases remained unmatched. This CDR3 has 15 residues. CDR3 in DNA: TGTGCCAGCAAAGTACAGGGGCCGAGCAATCAGCCCCAGCATTTT. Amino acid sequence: CASKVQGPSNQPQHF.

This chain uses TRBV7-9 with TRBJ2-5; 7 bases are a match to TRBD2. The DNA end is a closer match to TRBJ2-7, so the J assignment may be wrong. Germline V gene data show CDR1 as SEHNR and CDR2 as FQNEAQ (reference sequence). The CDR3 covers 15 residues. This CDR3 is CASSLGGKSSYEQYF. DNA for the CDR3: TGTGCCAGCAGCCTGGGGGGGAAATCCTCCTACGAGCAGTACTTC.

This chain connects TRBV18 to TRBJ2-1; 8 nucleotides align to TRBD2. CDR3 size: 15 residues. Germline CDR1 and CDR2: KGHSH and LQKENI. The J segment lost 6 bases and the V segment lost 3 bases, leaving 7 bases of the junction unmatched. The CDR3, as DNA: TGTGCCAGCTCACCCCGGGAGGGACCCCCCAATGAGCAGTTCTTC. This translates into CASSPREGPPNEQFF.

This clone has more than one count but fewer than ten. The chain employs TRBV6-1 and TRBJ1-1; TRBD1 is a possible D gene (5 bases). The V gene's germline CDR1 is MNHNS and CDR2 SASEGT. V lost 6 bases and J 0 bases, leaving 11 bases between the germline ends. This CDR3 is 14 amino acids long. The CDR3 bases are TGTGCCAGCAGGAAGACAGCTCTGAACACTGAAGCTTTCTTT. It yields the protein CASRKTALNTEAFF.

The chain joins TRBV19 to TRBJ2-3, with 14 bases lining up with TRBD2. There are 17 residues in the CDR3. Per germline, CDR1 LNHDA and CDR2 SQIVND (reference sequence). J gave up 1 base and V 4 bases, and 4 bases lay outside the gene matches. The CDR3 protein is CASSTLTSGRGTDTQYF. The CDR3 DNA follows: TGTGCCAGTAGTACGTTGACTAGCGGGAGGGGCACAGATACGCAGTATTTT.

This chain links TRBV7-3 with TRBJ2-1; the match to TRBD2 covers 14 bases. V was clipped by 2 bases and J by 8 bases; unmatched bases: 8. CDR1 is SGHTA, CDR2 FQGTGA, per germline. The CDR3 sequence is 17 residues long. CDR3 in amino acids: CASSLRLAGGPGDEQFF. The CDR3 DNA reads TGTGCCAGCAGCTTACGACTAGCGGGGGGGCCAGGCGATGAGCAGTTCTTC.

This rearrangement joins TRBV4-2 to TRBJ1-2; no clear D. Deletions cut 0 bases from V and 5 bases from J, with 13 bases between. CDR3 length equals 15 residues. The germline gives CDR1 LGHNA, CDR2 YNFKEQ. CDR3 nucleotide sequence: TGTGCCAGCAGCCAAGACCTGCTCAGGCCTTATGGCTACACCTTC. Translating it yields CASSQDLLRPYGYTF.

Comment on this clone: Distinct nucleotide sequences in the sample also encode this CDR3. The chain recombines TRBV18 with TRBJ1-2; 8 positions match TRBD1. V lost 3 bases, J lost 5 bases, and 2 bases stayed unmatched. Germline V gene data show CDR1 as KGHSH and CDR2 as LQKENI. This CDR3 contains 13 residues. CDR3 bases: TGTGCCAGCTCACCCGACAGGGGATATGGCTACACCTTC. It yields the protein CASSPDRGYGYTF.

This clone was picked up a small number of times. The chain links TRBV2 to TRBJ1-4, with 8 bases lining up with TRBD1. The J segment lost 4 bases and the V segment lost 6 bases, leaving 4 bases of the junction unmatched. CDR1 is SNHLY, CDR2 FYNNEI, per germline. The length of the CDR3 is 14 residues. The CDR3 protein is CASRGTGFNEKLFF. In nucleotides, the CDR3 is TGTGCCAGCAGGGGGACAGGATTTAATGAAAAACTGTTTTTT.

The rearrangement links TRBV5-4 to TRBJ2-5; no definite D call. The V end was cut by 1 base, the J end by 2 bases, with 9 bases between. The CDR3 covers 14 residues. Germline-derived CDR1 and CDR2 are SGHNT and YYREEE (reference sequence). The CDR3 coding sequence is TGTGCCAGCAGCTTGTACGGGTATCAAGAGACCCAGTACTTC. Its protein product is CASSLYGYQETQYF.

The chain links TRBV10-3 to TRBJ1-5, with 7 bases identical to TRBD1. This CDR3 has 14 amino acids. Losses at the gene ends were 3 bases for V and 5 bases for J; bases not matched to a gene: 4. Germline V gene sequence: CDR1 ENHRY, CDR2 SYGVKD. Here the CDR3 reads CAISDYRGDQPQHF. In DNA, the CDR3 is TGTGCCATCAGTGATTACAGGGGAGATCAGCCCCAGCATTTT.